Each of the 29 T cell receptor beta chains below was sequenced from the same sample in a study of CD8+ T cells in alopecia areata. As to treatment: oral pan-JAK inhibitor, 5-10 mg twice daily. Reverse transcription of extracted RNA yielded cDNA, which provided the sequencing template. The repertoire was sequenced with immunoSEQ multiplex PCR; TCRdb's copy has only in-frame clones and lacks some. The sample holds around 100,000 clones, under 90% seen once. This material consisted of CD8+ T cells sorted from blood, taken between weeks 30 and 35, from a patient treated with tofacitinib. The receptors here all came from a human donor with alopecia areata.

The V call is TRBV6-1, the J call TRBJ1-5; no reliable D call. V lost 0 bases, J lost 3 bases, and 12 bases lay in between. Germline loops: CDR1 MNHNS, CDR2 SASEGT. The CDR3 consists of 16 residues. CDR3 nucleotide sequence: TGTGCCAGCAGTGAAGCGCCGCGACGCTCCAATCAGCCCCAGCATTTT. This sequence encodes CASSEAPRRSNQPQHF.

The chain joins TRBV5-6 to TRBJ2-1; perhaps D is TRBD1 or TRBD2 (6 bases each). The CDR3 covers 12 residues. The V gene's germline CDR1 is SGHDT and CDR2 YYEEEE. The V end was cut by 2 bases, the J end by 7 bases, with 7 bases between. The CDR3 reads CASSLGGNEQFF. The CDR3 bases are TGTGCCAGCAGCTTAGGGGGGAATGAGCAGTTCTTC.

The chain joins TRBV7-9 to TRBJ2-7; D uncertain. V shed 5 bases and J shed 3 bases, with 8 bases lying between them. The germline V gene has CDR1 SEHNR and CDR2 FQNEAQ (reference sequence). This CDR3 spans 12 amino acids. CDR3 sequence reads: CASSQKYYEQYF. The CDR3 nucleotides read TGTGCCAGCAGCCAGAAGTACTACGAGCAGTACTTC.

The V and J genes are TRBV7-8 and TRBJ2-7, with 10 bases aligning to TRBD2. Trimming removed 5 bases from V and 6 bases from J; junction bases left unmatched: 13. Germline CDR1 and CDR2: SGHVS and FQNEAQ. This CDR3 region has 16 residues. CDR3: CASSPPSTGTSVEQYF. As DNA, the CDR3 is TGTGCCAGCAGCCCGCCCAGCACCGGGACTAGCGTCGAGCAGTACTTC.

The V call is TRBV29-1, the J call TRBJ1-4, with 7 bases that match TRBD1. Germline V gene data show CDR1 as SQVTM and CDR2 as ANQGSEA. V dropped 6 bases and J dropped 0; count of bases not matched to a gene: 7. This CDR3 has 15 residues. CDR3 region: CSVARTGATNEKLFF. The CDR3 bases are TGCAGCGTCGCCAGGACAGGCGCAACTAATGAAAAACTGTTTTTT.

The chain links TRBV5-4 to TRBJ1-2; D remains ambiguous. V lost 0 bases and J lost 4, with 10 bases in between. The germline CDR1 and CDR2 sequences are SGHNT and YYREEE (reference sequence). CDR3 length: 14 amino acids. The CDR3 spells CASSLDYSFYGYTF. CDR3 bases: TGTGCCAGCAGCTTGGATTACAGTTTCTATGGCTACACCTTC.

The chain has TRBV7-2 and TRBJ2-2; 10 bases agree with TRBD2. After removal of 1 base from V and 4 bases from J, the junction contained 9 bases not matched to a gene. The CDR3 totals 18 residues. Germline loops: CDR1 SGHTA, CDR2 FQGNSA. The CDR3 spells CASSLGALWTSGTGELFF. The CDR3 DNA follows: TGTGCCAGCAGCTTAGGAGCCTTGTGGACTAGCGGCACCGGGGAGCTGTTTTTT. Full variable domain (remainder filled in from reference TRBV7-2 and TRBJ2-2): GAGVSQSPSNKVTEKGKDVELRCDPISGHTALYWYRQSLGQGLEFLIYFQGNSAPDKSGLPSDRFSAERTGGSVSTLTIQRTQQEDSAVYLCASSLGALWTSGTGELFFGEGSRLTVL.

The CDR3 DNA reads as TGCGCCAGCAGCTTGGGGTTGGGGGCGTCTAGCACAGATACGCAGTATTTT. The encoded protein is CASSLGLGASSTDTQYF. V gene TRBV5-1 combines with J gene TRBJ2-3, with D possibly TRBD1 on 6 matching bases. CDR1 and CDR2 from the germline V gene are SGHRS and YFSETQ. V lost 0 bases and J 0 bases, leaving 14 bases between the germline ends. This CDR3 comprises 17 residues.

The genes are TRBV7-9 and TRBJ2-3; 13 bases are a match to TRBD2. The germline CDR1 and CDR2 sequences are SEHNR and FQNEAQ (reference sequence). CDR3 length: 18 amino acids. V lost 5 bases and J lost 1; bases outside the gene matches: 9. The CDR3 is CASSPGTSGTIRTDTQYF. The DNA of the CDR3 is TGTGCCAGCAGCCCCGGGACTAGCGGGACTATCCGCACAGATACGCAGTATTTT.

The chain employs TRBV19 and TRBJ2-7, with D unclear. V was shortened by 1 base and J by 3 bases, with 10 bases between the two germline ends. Germline CDR1 LNHDA, CDR2 SQIVND (reference sequence). The CDR3 is made up of 14 amino acids. This CDR3 is CASSIGGGNYEQYF. CDR3 nucleotides: TGTGCCAGTAGTATAGGTGGCGGTAACTACGAGCAGTACTTC.

The chain carries TRBV6-1 and TRBJ2-1; D gene unclear. This CDR3 contains 14 residues. With 4 bases removed from V and 2 bases from J, the gap between germline ends came to 9 bases. CDR1 and CDR2 (germline): MNHNS, SASEGT. The CDR3 is CASSADLTYNEQFF. In DNA form, the CDR3 reads TGTGCCAGCAGTGCGGATCTGACCTACAATGAGCAGTTCTTC.

The chain recombines TRBV2 with TRBJ1-1; the match to TRBD1 covers 8 bases. The length of the CDR3 is 13 residues. In germline, CDR1 is SNHLY, CDR2 FYNNEI. Losses at the gene ends were 6 bases for V and 4 bases for J; bases not matched to a gene: 4. The CDR3 DNA reads as TGTGCCAGCAGACAGGGGGGTGGCACTGAAGCTTTCTTT. Protein: CASRQGGGTEAFF.

This clone was found once. The V call is TRBV5-4, the J call TRBJ1-1; no clear D gene. There are 14 residues in the CDR3. Per germline, CDR1 SGHNT and CDR2 YYREEE (reference sequence). Trimming left V 5 bases short and J 5 bases short, with 16 bases between. CDR3 in DNA: TGTGCCAGCAGACTCCCCGGGGAACGGACTGAAGCTTTCTTT. The encoded protein is CASRLPGERTEAFF. Based on the CDR3 plus reference TRBV5-4 and TRBJ1-1, the full variable domain is ETGVTQSPTHLIKTRGQQVTLRCSSQSGHNTVSWYQQALGQGPQFIFQYYREEENGRGNFPPRFSGLQFPNYSSELNVNALELDDSALYLCASRLPGERTEAFFGQGTRLTVV.

J is TRBJ2-1 and V is TRBV7-9, with a possible D match to TRBD1 (5 bases). Germline-derived CDR1 and CDR2 are SEHNR and FQNEAQ (reference sequence). Trimming took 3 bases from V and 0 from J, leaving 12 bases between them. The CDR3 runs 16 residues. The CDR3 loop is CASSFVGAISYNEQFF. The CDR3 nucleotides read TGTGCCAGCAGCTTTGTTGGGGCCATCTCCTACAATGAGCAGTTCTTC.

The chain uses TRBV4-1 and TRBJ2-1; TRBD2 agrees at 10 bases. Germline V gene data show CDR1 as MGHRA and CDR2 as YSYEKL. With 5 bases clipped from V and 5 bases from J, the junction kept 3 bases outside the gene matches. This CDR3 contains 14 residues. The CDR3 nucleotides read TGCGCCAGCAGCAGGACTAGCGGAAACAATGAGCAGTTCTTC. It translates to CASSRTSGNNEQFF.

The chain has TRBV27 and TRBJ2-5; no firm D call. Looked up from germline, CDR1 is MNHEY and CDR2 is SMNVEV (reference sequence). Trimming cost V 0 bases and J 5 bases, with 10 bases left between them. CDR3 length: 14 amino acids. CDR3 sequence reads: CASSLSSQWETQYF. Here the CDR3 DNA reads TGTGCCAGCAGTTTATCCTCCCAATGGGAGACCCAGTACTTC.

V is TRBV11-2 and J is TRBJ2-7, with 8 bases aligning to TRBD2. The CDR3 extends over 18 amino acids. V lost 5 bases and J lost 2; bases outside the gene matches: 17. From germline, CDR1 is SGHAT and CDR2 FQNNGV. CDR3 protein: CASSAPSSMTSAPYEQYF. For the CDR3, the DNA is TGTGCCAGCAGCGCCCCCTCATCGATGACTAGCGCACCCTACGAGCAGTACTTC.

This CDR3 reads CASSFTLAGSLSSYNEQFF. The CDR3 bases are TGCGCCAGCAGCTTTACACTAGCGGGGTCCCTGAGCTCCTACAATGAGCAGTTCTTC. The J gene is TRBJ2-1, the V gene TRBV5-1; TRBD2 matches at 10 bases. V lost 2 bases and J lost 0; bases outside the gene matches: 11. The CDR3 consists of 19 residues. CDR1 is SGHRS and CDR2 is YFSETQ in the germline V gene.

V and J are TRBV9 and TRBJ1-3, with D unresolved. The V end was cut by 2 bases, the J end by 0 bases, with 9 bases between. The CDR3 runs to 15 residues. Germline V gene lookup returns CDR1 SGDLS and CDR2 YYNGEE. The CDR3 is CASSVSGISGNTIYF. CDR3 nucleotide sequence: TGTGCCAGCAGCGTTTCGGGAATCTCTGGAAACACCATATATTTT.

This clone was recorded once. V usage is TRBV9 and J usage is TRBJ1-4, with a weak D call TRBD1 (5 bases). V was pared by 3 bases and J by 6 bases, with 12 bases between. Germline V gives CDR1 SGDLS, CDR2 YYNGEE. CDR3 size: 14 residues. CDR3 coding DNA: TGTGCCAGCAGCGGCGGGACGGCGGATGAAAAACTGTTTTTT. Amino acid sequence: CASSGGTADEKLFF.

In the case of this clone: The junction shows a germline mismatch at one end, possibly a read error. This sequence joins TRBV2 and TRBJ1-2, with 8 bases matching TRBD1. Germline V gives CDR1 SNHLY, CDR2 FYNNEI. CDR3 length equals 12 residues. The CDR3 here is CASTNPRRDRSF. As DNA, the CDR3 is TGTGCCAGCACAAATCCACGAAGGGACAGGAGCTTC.

The chain is built from TRBV30 and TRBJ2-7; 16 bases align to TRBD2. The V gene's germline CDR1 is GTSNPN and CDR2 SVGIG (reference sequence). There are 18 residues in the CDR3. With V trimmed by 1 base and J by 0 bases, 6 bases remained unmatched. The CDR3 DNA follows: TGTGCCTGGAGTGCCGGGACTAGCGGGAGGGAGAGCTCCTACGAGCAGTACTTC. This sequence encodes CAWSAGTSGRESSYEQYF.

The chain is built from TRBV7-9 and TRBJ2-3; TRBD2 matches 10 bases. V was pared by 5 bases and J by 4 bases, with 9 bases of the junction left unmatched. The CDR3 contains 16 residues. Germline CDR1 is SEHNR and CDR2 is FQNEAQ (reference sequence). In DNA, the CDR3 is TGTGCCAGCAGCCGATTTAGCGGGGGGTCCGCAGATACGCAGTATTTT. It translates to CASSRFSGGSADTQYF.

This chain connects TRBV4-2 to TRBJ2-7; D gene unclear. Trimming stripped 3 bases from V and 2 bases from J, with 8 bases between. CDR1 and CDR2 from the germline V gene are LGHNA and YNFKEQ. This CDR3 region has 13 residues. The CDR3 sequence: CASSHPDTYEQYF. The CDR3 DNA follows: TGTGCCAGCAGCCACCCCGACACCTACGAGCAGTACTTC.

The chain is built from TRBV9 and TRBJ2-7; D may be TRBD1 or TRBD2 (5 bases each). This CDR3 is built from 15 residues. V was trimmed by 3 bases and J by 5 bases, leaving 18 bases between them. The germline gives CDR1 SGDLS, CDR2 YYNGEE. CDR3 in amino acids: CASSAIGTPIHEQYF. Written as DNA, the CDR3 is TGTGCCAGCAGCGCCATCGGGACCCCAATCCACGAGCAGTACTTC.

The chain has TRBV5-1 and TRBJ2-3; TRBD2 aligns across 9 bases. CDR1 is SGHRS and CDR2 is YFSETQ in the germline V gene. The CDR3 has 18 residues. The ends lost 0 bases at V and 0 bases at J; junction bases unmatched: 8. DNA of the CDR3: TGCGCCAGCAGCTTGGGACTAGCGGAGGGGGCAAGCACAGATACGCAGTATTTT. This translates into CASSLGLAEGASTDTQYF.

V gene TRBV18 combines with J gene TRBJ2-1, with D possibly TRBD1 on 5 matching bases. Germline CDR1 reads KGHSH; CDR2 reads LQKENI. Deletions cut 6 bases from V and 2 bases from J, with 17 bases between. CDR3 length equals 16 residues. CDR3 residues: CASSTRSREPYNEQFF. DNA for the CDR3: TGTGCCAGCTCCACCAGGTCCAGGGAACCCTACAATGAGCAGTTCTTC.

The chain links TRBV7-6 to TRBJ2-1; D uncertain. Germline V gene lookup returns CDR1 SGHVS and CDR2 FNYEAQ. The length of the CDR3 is 13 residues. The V end was cut by 5 bases, the J end by 8 bases, with 13 bases between. The CDR3 DNA reads TGTGCCAGCAGCCCACCCGGAATGGATGAGCAGTTCTTC. Translated: CASSPPGMDEQFF. Based on the CDR3 plus reference TRBV7-6 and TRBJ2-1, the full variable domain is GAGVSQSPRYKVTKRGQDVALRCDPISGHVSLYWYRQALGQGPEFLTYFNYEAQQDKSGLPNDRFSAERPEGSISTLTIQRTEQRDSAMYRCASSPPGMDEQFFGPGTRLTVL.

This clone was counted a single time. This chain uses TRBV13 with TRBJ2-1; either TRBD1 or TRBD2 may supply D (5 bases each). The CDR3 has 15 residues. The V gene lost 5 bases and the J gene lost 0 bases, with 11 bases spanning the gap. In germline, CDR1 is PRHDT, CDR2 FYEKMQ (reference sequence). CDR3: CASSLGPSSYNEQFF. The CDR3 bases are TGTGCCAGCAGCCTGGGACCCAGCTCCTACAATGAGCAGTTCTTC.